This entry features one T cell receptor beta chain sequence. Its antigen is not identified. The same CDR3 can be traced to other DNA sequences in this sample. Healthy adults negative for HIV, lacking recent acute infections or vaccinations, served as donors. Every one of the donors was a Caucasian adult that lived in Nashville, Tennessee. This sample was taken from a study of shared clonotypes between healthy human individuals. Study observations and caveats: Shared clonotypes across all four donors exceeded non-shared ones in generation probability. Richness estimates generally favored naive over memory subsets.

Profiling relied on immunoSEQ multiplex PCR, and the TCRdb table lists in-frame clones only, not all of them. The repertoire has approximately 980,000 clones, 76% of them found once; the top ten carry approximately 1.5%. The germline gives CDR1 SNHLY, CDR2 FYNNEI. CDR3 size: 11 residues. The V gene lost 9 bases and the J gene lost 5 bases, with 10 bases spanning the gap. The sample comprised memory CD4+ T cells sorted from blood. Subset described: CD45RA-negative fraction. The chain combines TRBV2 with TRBJ2-5; TRBD1 might be the D (5 bases). The sequence came from a man aged 18 to 29 in good health. CDR3 nucleotides: TGTGCCAGTACAGGACGGGAGACCCAGTACTTC. Protein sequence: CASTGRETQYF. Supplemented by reference TRBV2 and TRBJ2-5, the full variable domain reads EPEVTQTPSHQVTQMGQEVILRCVPISNHLYFYWYRQILGQKVEFLVSFYNNEISEKSEIFDDQFSVERPDGSNFTLKIRSTKLEDSAMYFCASTGRETQYFGPGTRLLVL.